The present TCR beta chain was sequenced within a study of Ad26.COV2.S vaccination and SARS-CoV-2 variants. A word on this clone: A single base separates this from a much larger clone, so it may be a read error.

Assay used: immunoSEQ multiplex PCR; TCRdb lists only in-frame clones, some missing. The sample has hundreds of thousands of clones, around 90% seen once. The V and J ends lost 6 bases and 0 bases respectively, with 12 bases between them. CDR3 size: 15 residues. From germline, CDR1 is MNHEY and CDR2 SVGAGI. Treatment defined: approximately 18 received Ad26.COV2.S at low or high dose, single or two shots; roughly five received placebo; per-sample allocation not given. All samples were drawn on day 63, counting from the first vaccine or placebo injection. The clonotype comes from a person aged 18 to 65 who received the Ad26.COV2.S COVID-19 vaccine or a placebo. The chain links TRBV6-5 to TRBJ2-1; D might be TRBD2 (5 bases). This specimen was peripheral blood, taken in a trial of Ad26.COV2.S vaccine versus placebo. This chain's CDR3 is CASSPLGSSYNEQFF. CDR3 nucleotides: TGTGCCAGCAGCCCCCTGGGGAGCTCCTACAATGAGCAGTTCTTC.